Presented here are 27 T cell receptor beta chains from one specimen sequenced in a study of T cells after yellow fever vaccination. TCRdb re-called the 5' RACE reads with MiXCR, one entry per CDR3 protein. The repertoire holds fewer than 500,000 distinct CDR3 sequences, with around a sixth as singletons. The sample consisted of PBMCs, taken before the yellow fever booster vaccination. These TCRs come from a man aged 18-30 years who received the YFV17D yellow fever vaccine.

V and J are TRBV7-6 and TRBJ2-5; D possibly corresponds to TRBD2 (6 bases). CDR1 is SGHVS and CDR2 is FNYEAQ in the germline V gene. This CDR3 comprises 15 residues. Trimming stripped 2 bases from V and 2 bases from J, with 12 bases between. This CDR3 reads CASSLRPGVQETQYF. The CDR3 DNA sequence: TGTGCCAGCAGCTTACGGCCGGGGGTTCAAGAGACCCAGTACTTC. Based on the CDR3 plus reference TRBV7-6 and TRBJ2-5, the full variable domain is GAGVSQSPRYKVTKRGQDVALRCDPISGHVSLYWYRQALGQGPEFLTYFNYEAQQDKSGLPNDRFSAERPEGSISTLTIQRTEQRDSAMYRCASSLRPGVQETQYFGPGTRLLVL.

The table lists this clonotype with a few counts. The rearrangement uses TRBV4-3 and TRBJ1-6; TRBD1 aligns across 11 bases. V was pared by 5 bases and J by 11 bases, with 5 bases of the junction left unmatched. The CDR3 loop spans 14 amino acids. CDR1 is LGHNA and CDR2 is YSLEER in the germline V gene. The CDR3 sequence: CASSLADRGPPLHF. CDR3 DNA: TGCGCCAGCAGCTTAGCGGACAGGGGGCCACCCCTCCACTTT.

The rearrangement links TRBV20-1 to TRBJ2-5; the D is unclear. V dropped 3 bases and J dropped 5 bases, with 19 bases sitting between them. This CDR3 is built from 15 residues. The germline gives CDR1 DFQATT, CDR2 SNEGSKA (reference sequence). Here the CDR3 reads CSARLTSVGQETQYF. The CDR3 DNA sequence: TGCAGTGCTAGGCTCACAAGCGTGGGCCAGGAGACCCAGTACTTC.

This clonotype has just a few counts. The chain joins TRBV28 to TRBJ1-4, with D possibly matching TRBD1 (6 bases). V was shortened by 5 bases and J by 15 bases, with 22 bases between the two germline ends. The CDR3 runs 14 residues. In germline, CDR1 is MDHEN, CDR2 SYDVKM. The CDR3 spells CASSPPGGGGIMFF. CDR3 bases: TGTGCCAGCAGTCCCCCCGGCGGGGGCGGAATAATGTTTTTT. Based on the CDR3 plus reference TRBV28 and TRBJ1-4, the full variable domain is DVKVTQSSRYLVKRTGEKVFLECVQDMDHENMFWYRQDPGLGLRLIYFSYDVKMKEKGDIPEGYSVSREKKERFSLILESASTNQTSMYLCASSPPGGGGIMFFGSGTQLSVL.

This clonotype showed up many times. The chain links TRBV4-1 to TRBJ2-2; D not resolved. The CDR3 contains 15 residues. The V end lost 0 bases, the J end lost 6 bases, and 11 bases lay between the germline ends. Germline CDR1 MGHRA, CDR2 YSYEKL. CDR3 region: CASSQDSGGAGELFF. In DNA, the CDR3 is TGCGCCAGCAGCCAAGACAGTGGTGGGGCCGGGGAGCTGTTTTTT.

The genes are TRBV12-3 or TRBV12-4 and TRBJ2-1; 9 bases map to TRBD1. V dropped 7 bases and J dropped 6; count of bases not matched to a gene: 7. The CDR3 is made up of 14 amino acids. As DNA, the CDR3 is TGTGCCAGCACGCGGACAGGGGATACCAATGAGCAGTTCTTC. This codes for CASTRTGDTNEQFF.

The V gene is TRBV4-1, the J gene TRBJ2-5, with D unclear. This CDR3 comprises 13 residues. The germline V gene has CDR1 MGHRA and CDR2 YSYEKL. The V end was cut by 2 bases, the J end by 2 bases, with 6 bases between. The CDR3 sequence is CASSQRPQETQYF. The CDR3 DNA follows: TGCGCCAGCAGCCAAAGGCCTCAAGAGACCCAGTACTTC.

The rearrangement links TRBV4-3 to TRBJ2-3; D gene unclear. The CDR3 extends over 15 amino acids. Germline V lookup: CDR1 LGHNA, CDR2 YSLEER. The V end was cut by 1 base, the J end by 3 bases, with 11 bases between. The CDR3 bases are TGCGCCAGCAGCCAAGGCAATTTGGGAACAGATACGCAGTATTTT. Translated, it gives CASSQGNLGTDTQYF.

This clonotype was counted only a few times. V is TRBV20-1 and J is TRBJ2-7, with 8 bases lining up with TRBD2. This CDR3 comprises 14 residues. The V gene end was trimmed by 3 bases and the J gene end by 4 bases; junction bases not matched to a gene: 8. In germline, CDR1 is DFQATT, CDR2 SNEGSKA (reference sequence). This CDR3 is CSASGGAGDYEQYF. The DNA of the CDR3 is TGCAGTGCTAGCGGGGGGGCTGGCGATTACGAGCAGTACTTC.

The chain has TRBV7-2 and TRBJ2-2; no definite D call. Germline assignment: CDR1 SGHTA and CDR2 FQGNSA. V dropped 0 bases and J dropped 5 bases, with 4 bases sitting between them. The length of the CDR3 is 13 residues. The chain's CDR3 is CASSLATTGELFF. The CDR3 DNA follows: TGTGCCAGCAGCTTAGCGACTACCGGGGAGCTGTTTTTT.

There are a few counts of this clonotype. The chain carries TRBV4-2 and TRBJ2-1; maybe TRBD2 (5 bases). This CDR3 contains 11 residues. Per the germline V gene, CDR1 is LGHNA and CDR2 is YNFKEQ. V shed 8 bases and J shed 10 bases, with 12 bases lying between them. The CDR3 bases are TGTGCCAGCGCACTTACGGGGGAGCAGTTCTTC. It is translated as CASALTGEQFF.

The count of this clonotype is one. The chain recombines TRBV6-2 or TRBV6-3 with TRBJ2-3; D remains ambiguous. The CDR3 has 13 amino acids. The germline V and J ends were trimmed by 4 bases and 9 bases, with 14 bases remaining between them. From germline, CDR1 is MNHEY and CDR2 SVGEGT. The CDR3 DNA sequence: TGTGCCAGCAGTTCGGCAGGCCTAGGGACGCAGTATTTT. Amino acids: CASSSAGLGTQYF.

This clonotype has a handful of counts. This chain joins TRBV12-3 or TRBV12-4 and TRBJ2-3, with 7 bases fitting TRBD2. The V segment lost 5 bases and the J segment 5 bases; nucleotides outside the gene matches: 10. This CDR3 is built from 15 residues. This chain's CDR3 is CASSPPGGRRDTQYF. The CDR3 nucleotides are TGTGCCAGCAGTCCCCCGGGAGGTCGAAGAGATACGCAGTATTTT.

This clonotype was found many times. The rearrangement joins TRBV11-2 to TRBJ2-1, with D perhaps TRBD2 (6 bases). This CDR3 region has 15 residues. Trimming took off 1 base at V and 4 bases at J, with 11 bases between the two ends. Germline lookup yields CDR1 SGHAT and CDR2 FQNNGV. CDR3 bases: TGTGCCAGCAGCTTAGGCGGGACCCCTTACAATGAGCAGTTCTTC. It translates to CASSLGGTPYNEQFF. The full variable domain, its missing parts supplied by reference TRBV11-2 and TRBJ2-1, is EAGVAQSPRYKIIEKRQSVAFWCNPISGHATLYWYQQILGQGPKLLIQFQNNGVVDDSQLPKDRFSAERLKGVDSTLKIQPAKLEDSAVYLCASSLGGTPYNEQFFGPGTRLTVL.

The chain employs TRBV4-3 and TRBJ1-2; D may be TRBD1 (5 bases). The ends were cut back, 4 bases at V and 1 base at J, with 13 bases in the middle. This CDR3 contains 15 residues. In germline, CDR1 is LGHNA, CDR2 YSLEER. CDR3 residues: CASSPAYRSNYGYTF. The CDR3 bases are TGCGCCAGCAGCCCCGCTTACAGGAGTAACTATGGCTACACCTTC.

This clonotype has just a few counts. V gene TRBV11-2 combines with J gene TRBJ1-1; no firm D call. The CDR3 is made up of 12 amino acids. Per the germline V gene, CDR1 is SGHAT and CDR2 is FQNNGV. V lost 3 bases to trimming and J lost 8 bases, with 10 bases between them. The CDR3, as DNA: TGTGCCAGCAGCTTTCGGAATTCCGAAGCTTTCTTT. It specifies CASSFRNSEAFF.

This clonotype turned up a few times. The chain carries TRBV5-1 and TRBJ2-2, with D perhaps TRBD1 (6 bases). In germline, CDR1 is SGHRS, CDR2 YFSETQ. The CDR3 contains 18 residues. V lost 5 bases and J lost 1, with 21 bases in between. CDR3 amino acids: CASSPPITQGGNTGELFF. As DNA, the CDR3 is TGCGCCAGCAGTCCGCCCATAACACAGGGCGGGAACACCGGGGAGCTGTTTTTT.

This clonotype has a count of ten or more. The CDR3 DNA follows: TGTGCCAGCAGTCTCATCGGACGGAAGCGCACCGGGGAGCTGTTTTTT. Its translation: CASSLIGRKRTGELFF. The chain couples TRBV6-5 to TRBJ2-2, with no clear D. Trimming took 5 bases from V and 4 from J, leaving 17 bases between them. This CDR3 has 16 residues. CDR1 and CDR2 (germline): MNHEY, SVGAGI.

This rearrangement joins TRBV6-1 to TRBJ1-1; the match to TRBD1 covers 8 bases. This CDR3 has 12 residues. The V segment lost 7 bases and the J segment 3 bases; nucleotides outside the gene matches: 1. Germline V lookup: CDR1 MNHNS, CDR2 SASEGT. The CDR3 nucleotides read TGTGCCAGCAACAGGGGGGACACTGAAGCTTTCTTT. This sequence encodes CASNRGDTEAFF.

This rearrangement joins TRBV4-2 to TRBJ2-3; tentative D call: TRBD2 (6 bases). Germline V CDR1 and CDR2: LGHNA, YNFKEQ. The CDR3 runs 16 residues. Trimming shortened V by 0 bases and J by 4 bases, and 14 bases separated the two germline ends. The CDR3 spells CASSQDGAGFADTQYF. CDR3 nucleotide sequence: TGTGCCAGCAGCCAAGATGGGGCGGGGTTCGCAGATACGCAGTATTTT.

The chain joins TRBV4-3 to TRBJ2-7; weak D call: TRBD1 (6 bases). The germline V gene has CDR1 LGHNA and CDR2 YSLEER. Trimming removed 3 bases at V and 0 bases at J, with 12 bases between. This CDR3 is built from 15 residues. The CDR3 sequence: CASSQIQGPSYEQYF. The DNA of the CDR3 is TGCGCCAGCAGCCAGATACAGGGTCCCTCCTACGAGCAGTACTTC.

J is TRBJ2-1 and V is TRBV10-3, with D perhaps matching TRBD2 (6 bases). This CDR3 is built from 15 residues. Germline V gene lookup returns CDR1 ENHRY and CDR2 SYGVKD. V was pared by 7 bases and J by 7 bases, with 20 bases between. CDR3 protein: CAIMGVGQGGNEQFF. CDR3 nucleotides: TGTGCCATCATGGGGGTGGGGCAGGGAGGAAATGAGCAGTTCTTC.

A few counts support this clonotype. The chain joins TRBV5-6 to TRBJ1-1; 7 bases align to TRBD1. From germline, CDR1 is SGHDT and CDR2 YYEEEE. This CDR3 is 14 amino acids long. Trimming cost V 4 bases and J 9 bases; bases outside gene matches: 12. Here the CDR3 reads CASSQRQGLQKAFF. The DNA of the CDR3 is TGTGCCAGCAGCCAAAGACAGGGACTACAAAAAGCTTTCTTT.

This clonotype was recorded a few times. V and J are TRBV2 and TRBJ1-5; D unclear. Germline assignment: CDR1 SNHLY and CDR2 FYNNEI. V was cut by 7 bases and J by 5 bases, with 0 bases left in between. This CDR3 comprises 9 residues. CDR3: CASNQPQHF. In DNA form, the CDR3 reads TGTGCCAGCAATCAGCCCCAGCATTTT.

This clonotype occurred a few times. The chain's CDR3 is CSGEQGSEQYF. The DNA of the CDR3 is TGCAGCGGGGAACAGGGCAGCGAGCAGTACTTC. The chain combines TRBV29-1 with TRBJ2-7; D perhaps matches TRBD1 (6 bases). CDR1 and CDR2 from the germline V gene are SQVTM and ANQGSEA. The CDR3 is 11 residues long. With 7 bases removed from V and 6 bases from J, the gap between germline ends came to 13 bases.

This clonotype showed up just a few times. The rearrangement links TRBV5-1 to TRBJ2-1; D unclear. Trimming shortened V by 0 bases and J by 5 bases, and 12 bases separated the two germline ends. From germline, CDR1 is SGHRS and CDR2 YFSETQ. The CDR3 has 15 residues. The CDR3: CASSLAGSPNNEQFF. The CDR3 DNA follows: TGCGCCAGCAGCTTGGCGGGTAGTCCCAACAATGAGCAGTTCTTC.

The V and J genes are TRBV20-1 and TRBJ2-3; D is undetermined. Germline values: CDR1 DFQATT, CDR2 SNEGSKA (reference sequence). Trimming removed 3 bases at V and 5 bases at J, with 18 bases between. This CDR3 has 15 amino acids. CDR3 sequence (DNA): TGCAGTGCTAGGGGGTGGCGTGGGATCAGAGATACGCAGTATTTT. It yields the protein CSARGWRGIRDTQYF.